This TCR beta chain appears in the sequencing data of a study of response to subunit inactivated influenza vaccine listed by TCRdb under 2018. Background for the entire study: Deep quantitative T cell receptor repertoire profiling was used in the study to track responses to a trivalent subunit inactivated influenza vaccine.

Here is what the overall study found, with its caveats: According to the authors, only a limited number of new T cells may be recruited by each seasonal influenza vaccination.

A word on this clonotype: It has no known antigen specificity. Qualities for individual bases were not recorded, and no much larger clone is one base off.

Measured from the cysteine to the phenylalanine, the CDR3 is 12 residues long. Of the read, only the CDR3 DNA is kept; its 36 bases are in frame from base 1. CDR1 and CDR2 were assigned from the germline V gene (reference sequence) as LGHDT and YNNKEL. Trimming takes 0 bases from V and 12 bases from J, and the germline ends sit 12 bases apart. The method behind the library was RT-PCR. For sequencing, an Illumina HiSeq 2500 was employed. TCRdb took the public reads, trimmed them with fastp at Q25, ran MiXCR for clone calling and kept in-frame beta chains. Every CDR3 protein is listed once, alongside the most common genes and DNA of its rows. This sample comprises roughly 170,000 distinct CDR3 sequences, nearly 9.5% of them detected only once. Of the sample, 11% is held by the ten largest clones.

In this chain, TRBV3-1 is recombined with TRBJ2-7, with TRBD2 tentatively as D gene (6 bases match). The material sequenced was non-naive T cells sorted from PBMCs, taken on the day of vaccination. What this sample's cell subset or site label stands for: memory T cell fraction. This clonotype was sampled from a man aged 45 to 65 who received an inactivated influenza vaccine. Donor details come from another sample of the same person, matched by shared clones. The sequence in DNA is TGTGCCAGCAGCCAAGATCGGGGGTATAGGTACTTC. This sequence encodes CASSQDRGYRYF.